The 23 T cell receptor beta chains below come from one sample, sequenced in a study of identical twins. TCRdb reanalysed the 5' RACE reads using MiXCR and keeps one entry per CDR3 protein. The table records roughly 710,000 distinct CDR3 sequences, roughly 6.2% of them present only once. The sequencing input was naive T cells sorted from blood. These receptors were taken from a man in his late teens or twenties in good health.

The sample holds many counts of this clonotype. This sequence joins TRBV20-1 and TRBJ1-5, with a tentative D call TRBD1 (5 bases). CDR1 is DFQATT and CDR2 is SNEGSKA in the germline V gene (reference sequence). Trimming cost V 6 bases and J 7 bases, with 16 bases left between them. The CDR3 length is 13 residues. CDR3 sequence reads: CSATGPEAQPQHF. The CDR3 nucleotides are TGCAGTGCGACGGGACCCGAGGCACAGCCCCAGCATTTT.

The chain uses TRBV11-2 and TRBJ2-1, with D possibly TRBD2 on 5 matching bases. V lost 5 bases and J 3 bases, leaving 14 bases between the germline ends. Germline lookup yields CDR1 SGHAT and CDR2 FQNNGV. The CDR3 runs to 15 residues. For the CDR3, the DNA is TGTGCCAGCAGCAACAATTCGGGATTCTACAATGAGCAGTTCTTC. It yields the protein CASSNNSGFYNEQFF.

This clonotype was counted many times. The chain is built from TRBV12-3 or TRBV12-4 and TRBJ2-1, with D hard to call. Trimming shortened V by 2 bases and J by 12 bases, and 8 bases separated the two germline ends. The CDR3 is 11 amino acids. This CDR3 reads CASSLWYGQFF. CDR3 DNA: TGTGCCAGCAGTTTATGGTATGGGCAGTTCTTC.

This clonotype was detected ten times or more. The rearrangement links TRBV20-1 to TRBJ2-3; 7 bases align to TRBD2. Unmatched junction bases numbered 4, after V lost 0 bases and J lost 1 base. Germline CDR1 DFQATT, CDR2 SNEGSKA (reference sequence). This CDR3 has 15 amino acids. In DNA form, the CDR3 reads TGCAGTGCTAGAGATAATCTAGCGGGCACAGATACGCAGTATTTT. Translated: CSARDNLAGTDTQYF.

The table lists this clonotype with many counts. The gene calls are TRBV9 and TRBJ1-6, with unresolved D. The CDR3 runs to 15 residues. Germline assignment: CDR1 SGDLS and CDR2 YYNGEE. V was trimmed by 7 bases and J by 7 bases, leaving 18 bases between them. The CDR3 loop reads CASAAGIGVNSPLHF. The CDR3 DNA reads as TGTGCCAGCGCTGCCGGAATAGGAGTCAATTCACCCCTCCACTTT.

The DNA for the CDR3 is TGTGCCAGCACCCGGGGGGGAGGCTCCTACAATGAGCAGTTCTTC. Residues: CASTRGGGSYNEQFF. The chain uses TRBV12-3 or TRBV12-4 and TRBJ2-1, with 8 bases lining up with TRBD2. The CDR3 has 15 residues. The J segment lost 0 bases and the V segment lost 7 bases, leaving 5 bases of the junction unmatched.

This clonotype was detected a few times. The V gene is TRBV12-3 or TRBV12-4, the J gene TRBJ2-7; 14 nucleotides match TRBD2. The CDR3 length is 15 residues. J gave up 7 bases and V 6 bases, and 8 bases lay outside the gene matches. In nucleotides, the CDR3 is TGTGCCAGCAGCTCCGGGACTAGCGGGAGTGGGGAGCAGTACTTC. This gives the protein CASSSGTSGSGEQYF.

This clonotype was seen at least ten times. The chain joins TRBV24-1 to TRBJ2-1, with D maybe TRBD2 (5 bases). The CDR3 consists of 13 residues. Germline V gives CDR1 KGHDR, CDR2 SFDVKD. Trimming cost V 0 bases and J 15 bases, with 14 bases left between them. CDR3 in DNA: TGTGCCACCAGTGATTTGGGAGGCCCCCGGATGTTCTTC. Its translation is CATSDLGGPRMFF.

This clonotype was counted many times. V and J are TRBV7-2 and TRBJ2-5; 7 bases line up with TRBD2. The V and J ends lost 2 bases and 4 bases, in that order; junction bases with no gene match: 16. The germline V gene has CDR1 SGHTA and CDR2 FQGNSA. The CDR3 is 18 residues long. The CDR3 DNA sequence: TGTGCCAGCAGCTTATCCCTAGGAGCGGGATGGGTGGGAGAGACCCAGTACTTC. Amino acid sequence: CASSLSLGAGWVGETQYF.

The table lists this clonotype with a few counts. This rearrangement joins TRBV14 to TRBJ2-1; D might be TRBD1 (5 bases). CDR1 SGHDN and CDR2 FVKESK come from the germline V gene. V lost 8 bases to trimming and J lost 1 base, with 15 bases between them. This CDR3 has 15 amino acids. The CDR3 is CASRLMDMSYNEQFF. As DNA, the CDR3 is TGTGCCAGCCGCCTGATGGACATGTCCTACAATGAGCAGTTCTTC.

This clonotype was seen more than once but under ten times. The chain combines TRBV11-3 with TRBJ2-1; D not certain. CDR1 and CDR2 (germline): SGHNT, YENEEA. The germline V and J ends were trimmed by 1 base and 8 bases, with 12 bases remaining between them. The CDR3 totals 14 residues. CDR3 residues: CASSLAGRGHEQFF. For the CDR3, the DNA is TGTGCCAGCAGCTTAGCAGGCCGTGGGCATGAGCAGTTCTTC.

This clonotype has at least ten counts. The chain links TRBV11-1 to TRBJ2-2; 8 bases fit TRBD1. J lost 0 bases, V lost 2 bases, and 8 bases had no gene match. The CDR3 totals 18 residues. CDR1 is SGHAT, CDR2 FQDESV, per germline (reference sequence). CDR3 in amino acids: CASSLTGTGQANTGELFF. DNA for the CDR3: TGTGCCAGCAGCTTAACCGGAACGGGACAGGCGAACACCGGGGAGCTGTTTTTT.

This clonotype came up a few times. J is TRBJ2-1 and V is TRBV5-1; TRBD2 might be the D (5 bases). The V gene lost 8 bases and the J gene lost 6 bases, with 21 bases spanning the gap. The germline V gene encodes CDR1 SGHRS and CDR2 YFSETQ. This CDR3 comprises 15 residues. In DNA, the CDR3 is TGCGCCAGTACCGATGCGGGTAGATTATTCAATGAGCAGTTCTTC. This codes for CASTDAGRLFNEQFF.

The rearrangement uses TRBV10-3 and TRBJ1-1; maybe TRBD1 (6 bases). This CDR3 is built from 13 residues. V lost 3 bases and J 4 bases, leaving 9 bases between the germline ends. CDR1 is ENHRY and CDR2 is SYGVKD in the germline V gene. CDR3: CAISERGGTEAFF. The CDR3 region has the DNA TGTGCCATCAGTGAACGAGGGGGCACTGAAGCTTTCTTT.

This clonotype was seen at least ten times. The V and J genes are TRBV12-3 or TRBV12-4 and TRBJ2-5; 8 bases align to TRBD2. CDR3 length: 14 amino acids. The trim removed 6 bases at V and 4 bases at J, leaving 7 bases unmatched. CDR3: CASSNGLAGETQYF. CDR3 bases: TGTGCCAGCAGCAACGGACTAGCCGGAGAGACCCAGTACTTC.

This clonotype was found a few times. The gene calls are TRBV29-1 and TRBJ2-5, with D possibly being TRBD1 or TRBD2 (5 bases each). The germline V gene encodes CDR1 SQVTM and CDR2 ANQGSEA. Trimming removed 6 bases from V and 4 bases from J, with 21 bases in between. This CDR3 has 15 amino acids. The CDR3, as DNA: TGCAGCGTGGATTCTAGCAACTCTAGGGGAGAGACCCAGTACTTC. This gives the protein CSVDSSNSRGETQYF.

V and J are TRBV11-3 and TRBJ2-1, with a weak D call TRBD2 (5 bases). CDR3 size: 17 residues. The V gene lost 0 bases and the J gene lost 9 bases, with 21 bases spanning the gap. The germline CDR1 and CDR2 sequences are SGHNT and YENEEA. The CDR3 DNA is TGTGCCAGCAGCTTAGATCAGCATCCCGGGAAAGACGTTGAGCAGTTCTTC. Its translation: CASSLDQHPGKDVEQFF.

The chain joins TRBV12-3 or TRBV12-4 to TRBJ2-2; 8 bases line up with TRBD1. This CDR3 has 16 residues. The trim removed 11 bases at V and 7 bases at J, leaving 18 bases unmatched. The CDR3 DNA follows: TGTGCCTGCTCCGCGGACAGGGTCCGGGTTGGCGGGGAGCTGTTTTTT. It translates to CACSADRVRVGGELFF.

This clonotype was seen at least ten times. This chain uses TRBV12-3 or TRBV12-4 with TRBJ2-1, with a tentative D call TRBD1 (6 bases). Trimming stripped 6 bases from V and 11 bases from J, with 11 bases between. This CDR3 has 11 residues. CDR3 sequence (DNA): TGTGCCAGCAGACAACAGGGACAGCAGTTCTTC. Encoded protein: CASRQQGQQFF.

The chain carries TRBV6-2 or TRBV6-3 and TRBJ2-2; D is tentatively TRBD1 or TRBD2 (6 bases each). The germline CDR1 and CDR2 sequences are MNHEY and SVGEGT. The CDR3 sequence is 20 residues long. Between the trimmed V and J ends, which lost 2 bases and 0 bases, there was a span of 22 bases. The CDR3 DNA follows: TGTGCCAGCAGTTACGATGGGGGCGCATCGGTAGCGGCGAACACCGGGGAGCTGTTTTTT. Translation gives CASSYDGGASVAANTGELFF.

This clonotype was observed a few times. The chain combines TRBV25-1 with TRBJ2-3; D is unclear. V was pared by 6 bases and J by 1 base, with 14 bases between. From germline, CDR1 is MGHDK and CDR2 SYGVNS. The CDR3 runs 15 residues. CDR3 in amino acids: CASRGNFQGTDTQYF. DNA of the CDR3: TGTGCCAGCAGAGGAAACTTTCAAGGCACAGATACGCAGTATTTT.

This clonotype was counted a few times. The rearrangement links TRBV10-3 to TRBJ2-2, with 8 bases matching TRBD2. The CDR3 sequence is 15 residues long. V dropped 8 bases and J dropped 0; count of bases not matched to a gene: 5. Germline CDR1 and CDR2: ENHRY and SYGVKD. CDR3 nucleotides: TGTGCCATCTCAGCGGGGGACTCGAACACCGGGGAGCTGTTTTTT. Its protein product is CAISAGDSNTGELFF.

This clonotype was counted at least ten times. This chain connects TRBV5-1 to TRBJ2-7, with 9 bases matching TRBD1. Germline V CDR1 and CDR2: SGHRS, YFSETQ. There are 16 residues in the CDR3. J was trimmed by 6 bases and V by 0 bases; bases with no gene match: 10. The CDR3 reads CASSLDRGLTGAEQYF. The CDR3 DNA sequence: TGCGCCAGCAGCTTGGACAGGGGGCTCACAGGGGCCGAGCAGTACTTC.